This entry is about one T cell receptor beta chain. This PCR relied on a set of 60 Vbeta primers and 13 Jbeta primers. Sequencing used immunoSEQ multiplex PCR; TCRdb keeps in-frame clones, though not all of them. The sample lists some 150,000 clones, about three quarters seen once, with just under 6.5% in the top ten. The CDR3 is made up of 15 amino acids. Germline values: CDR1 MNHNS, CDR2 SASEGT. This sample is part of a study of cytomegalovirus exposure and HLA in healthy donors. Material: PBMCs. This rearrangement joins TRBV6-1 to TRBJ2-2; 8 nucleotides align to TRBD2. The clonotype was recovered from a man between 40 and 49 years old in good health and CMV-seropositive. As DNA, the CDR3 is TGTACCTCTCGGGCGGGGGGCGTTAACACCGGGGAGCTGTTTTTT. It specifies CTSRAGGVNTGELFF.